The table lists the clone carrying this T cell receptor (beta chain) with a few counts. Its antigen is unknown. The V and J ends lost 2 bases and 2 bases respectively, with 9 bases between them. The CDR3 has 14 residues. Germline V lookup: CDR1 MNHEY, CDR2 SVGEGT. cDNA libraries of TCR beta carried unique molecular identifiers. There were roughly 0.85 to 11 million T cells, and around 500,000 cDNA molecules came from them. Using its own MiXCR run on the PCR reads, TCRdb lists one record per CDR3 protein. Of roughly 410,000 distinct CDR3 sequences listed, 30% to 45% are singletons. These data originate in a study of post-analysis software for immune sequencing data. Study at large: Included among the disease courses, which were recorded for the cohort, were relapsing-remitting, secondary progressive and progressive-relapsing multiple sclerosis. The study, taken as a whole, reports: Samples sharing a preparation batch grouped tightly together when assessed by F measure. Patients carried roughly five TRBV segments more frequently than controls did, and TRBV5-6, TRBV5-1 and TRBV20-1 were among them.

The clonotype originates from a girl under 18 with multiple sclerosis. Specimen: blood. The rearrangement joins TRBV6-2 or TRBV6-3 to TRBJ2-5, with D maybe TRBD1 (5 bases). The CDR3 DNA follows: TGTGCCAGCAGTTACGGGGCCTCACAAGAGACCCAGTACTTC. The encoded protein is CASSYGASQETQYF.